Each of the 17 T cell receptor beta chains below was sequenced from the same sample in a study of cytomegalovirus exposure and HLA in healthy donors. Primers for the PCR totalled 60 Vbeta and 13 Jbeta. Generated by immunoSEQ multiplex PCR, the TCRdb table keeps only in-frame clones and is missing some. The table has 130,000 to 150,000 clones, 72% seen once. The sequencing input was PBMCs. All receptors come from a man aged 35 to 55 in good health and CMV-seronegative.

V and J are TRBV2 and TRBJ2-2; D possibly corresponds to TRBD1 (6 bases). The CDR3 has 15 amino acids. Germline CDR1 and CDR2: SNHLY and FYNNEI. The germline V and J ends were trimmed by 4 bases and 0 bases, with 9 bases remaining between them. Written as DNA, the CDR3 is TGTGCCAGCAGTGGCCGGACAGCGAACACCGGGGAGCTGTTTTTT. Translation gives CASSGRTANTGELFF.

The chain links TRBV7-6 to TRBJ1-4; 10 bases align to TRBD1. Germline CDR1 SGHVS, CDR2 FNYEAQ. CDR3 length equals 14 residues. V gave up 4 bases and J gave up 6 bases; unmatched junction bases: 2. The CDR3 DNA reads TGTGCCAGCAGCTCCGGGACAGGGGATGAAAAACTGTTTTTT. This sequence encodes CASSSGTGDEKLFF.

CDR3 in DNA: TGTGCCAGCAGCCCCCGGGGTCAGCAGACCCAGTACTTC. Its translation is CASSPRGQQTQYF. This chain connects TRBV7-3 to TRBJ2-5; possibly TRBD2 for D (5 bases). This CDR3 contains 13 residues. V shed 5 bases and J shed 6 bases, with 13 bases lying between them. Germline lookup yields CDR1 SGHTA and CDR2 FQGTGA.

V and J are TRBV7-6 and TRBJ2-7, with TRBD2 as a possible D gene (6 bases). Looked up from germline, CDR1 is SGHVS and CDR2 is FNYEAQ. This CDR3 is 13 amino acids long. V was cut by 2 bases and J by 2 bases, with 7 bases left in between. CDR3 in DNA: TGTGCCAGCAGCTTATCTAGCGCCTACGAGCAGTACTTC. Its protein product is CASSLSSAYEQYF.

The rearrangement links TRBV6-1 to TRBJ2-7; possibly TRBD2 for D (5 bases). V was trimmed by 9 bases and J by 3 bases, leaving 12 bases between them. From germline, CDR1 is MNHNS and CDR2 SASEGT. This CDR3 is 12 amino acids long. The CDR3 DNA reads as TGTGCCAGTACCCTGGGGAGCTACGAGCAGTACTTC. It translates to CASTLGSYEQYF.

The V and J genes are TRBV7-8 and TRBJ2-2, with no clear D. Germline lookup yields CDR1 SGHVS and CDR2 FQNEAQ. Trimming stripped 5 bases from V and 6 bases from J, with 7 bases between. This CDR3 is built from 12 residues. The CDR3 region is CASSPRAGELFF. The CDR3 nucleotides are TGTGCCAGCAGCCCCCGGGCCGGGGAGCTGTTTTTT. The full variable domain, completed using reference TRBV7-8 and TRBJ2-2, is GAGVSQSPRYKVAKRGQDVALRCDPISGHVSLFWYQQALGQGPEFLTYFQNEAQLDKSGLPSDRFFAERPEGSVSTLKIQRTQQEDSAVYLCASSPRAGELFFGEGSRLTVL.

This clone has more than one count but fewer than ten. V gene TRBV7-8 combines with J gene TRBJ2-7, with TRBD1 identical over 9 bases. Germline CDR1 is SGHVS and CDR2 is FQNEAQ. The CDR3 contains 15 residues. The V gene end was trimmed by 1 base and the J gene end by 2 bases; junction bases not matched to a gene: 3. The CDR3 bases are TGTGCCAGCAGCTTAGTTGGACAGGGGCCCTACGAGCAGTACTTC. This gives the protein CASSLVGQGPYEQYF.

This chain connects TRBV6-4 to TRBJ2-2, with D possibly being TRBD2 (5 bases). There are 15 residues in the CDR3. V lost 4 bases and J lost 1, with 10 bases in between. Germline assignment: CDR1 MRHNA and CDR2 SNTAGT. The CDR3 DNA reads as TGTGCCAGCAGTGTAGAGGGCCAGAACACCGGGGAGCTGTTTTTT. Protein: CASSVEGQNTGELFF.

The chain couples TRBV10-2 to TRBJ2-5; a possible D gene is TRBD2 (6 bases). The V and J ends lost 4 bases and 5 bases respectively, with 14 bases between them. This CDR3 has 14 residues. Per germline, CDR1 WSHSY and CDR2 SAAADI. In nucleotides, the CDR3 is TGCGCCAGCAGTGTGTACGGGAGATGGGAGACCCAGTACTTC. It yields the protein CASSVYGRWETQYF.

This clone was counted a few times. This chain uses TRBV27 with TRBJ1-1; D is uncertain. Germline V gene sequence: CDR1 MNHEY, CDR2 SMNVEV (reference sequence). The CDR3 sequence is 13 residues long. V was shortened by 8 bases and J by 1 base, with 11 bases between the two germline ends. The CDR3 bases are TGTGCCAGCCAGTTGGCGGCGAACACTGAAGCTTTCTTT. Translating it yields CASQLAANTEAFF.

J is TRBJ2-3 and V is TRBV7-9; a possible D gene is TRBD2 (7 bases). Germline CDR1 SEHNR, CDR2 FQNEAQ (reference sequence). V lost 0 bases, J lost 14 bases, and 15 bases lay in between. This CDR3 has 13 amino acids. The CDR3 protein is CASSLAGGPMWYF. The CDR3 DNA reads as TGTGCCAGCAGCTTAGCGGGGGGGCCTATGTGGTATTTT.

The chain carries TRBV19 and TRBJ2-1; 8 bases fit TRBD2. With 8 bases clipped from V and 4 bases from J, the junction kept 4 bases outside the gene matches. This CDR3 is 13 amino acids long. Germline V CDR1 and CDR2: LNHDA, SQIVND (reference sequence). The CDR3 reads CASSSGRYNEQFF. CDR3 nucleotides: TGTGCCAGTTCTAGCGGGCGGTACAATGAGCAGTTCTTC.

This chain connects TRBV4-3 to TRBJ1-2, with TRBD1 matching over 8 bases. This CDR3 is 16 amino acids long. Trimming took 4 bases from V and 5 from J; bases not matched to a gene: 12. Germline CDR1 is LGHNA and CDR2 is YSLEER. The CDR3 reads CASSPTATGAWYGYTF. In DNA, the CDR3 is TGCGCCAGCAGCCCTACCGCGACAGGGGCGTGGTATGGCTACACCTTC.

The chain recombines TRBV29-1 with TRBJ2-6; D call uncertain. V was trimmed by 6 bases and J by 2 bases, leaving 11 bases between them. This CDR3 comprises 14 residues. Germline CDR1 reads SQVTM; CDR2 reads ANQGSEA. Here the CDR3 reads CSVAPPPGANVLTF. The CDR3 DNA follows: TGCAGCGTGGCCCCTCCCCCTGGGGCCAACGTCCTGACTTTC.

The chain links TRBV13 to TRBJ2-3, with 9 positions matching TRBD1. Per germline, CDR1 PRHDT and CDR2 FYEKMQ (reference sequence). With V trimmed by 5 bases and J by 6 bases, 12 bases remained unmatched. The CDR3 consists of 16 residues. The CDR3: CASSSPGTGRGDTQYF. The CDR3 DNA is TGTGCCAGCAGCAGTCCCGGGACAGGGAGGGGGGATACGCAGTATTTT.

The rearrangement uses TRBV2 and TRBJ1-5; 9 nucleotides align to TRBD1. This CDR3 is 14 amino acids long. The germline CDR1 and CDR2 sequences are SNHLY and FYNNEI. After removal of 5 bases from V and 4 bases from J, the junction contained 3 bases not matched to a gene. DNA of the CDR3: TGTGCCAGCAGTACCGACAGGGGGAATCAGCCCCAGCATTTT. Its translation: CASSTDRGNQPQHF.

This clone occurred a few times. The chain uses TRBV25-1 and TRBJ1-1; 10 positions match TRBD1. Germline CDR1 reads MGHDK; CDR2 reads SYGVNS. The CDR3 contains 13 residues. V gave up 9 bases and J gave up 3 bases; unmatched junction bases: 4. CDR3 sequence reads: CASQDRGYTEAFF. The CDR3 region has the DNA TGTGCCAGTCAGGACAGGGGGTACACTGAAGCTTTCTTT.